This T cell receptor beta chain appears in the sequencing data of a study of beta chain features in type 1 diabetes. Study-level information: In age, gender and cell yields, patients were similar to healthy donors. Study results and caveats: Patients with Type 1 diabetes showed moderately but significantly shorter TCRB CDR3s in all four CD4+ subsets. Among patients, naive, central memory and Treg TCRB repertoires appeared more similar than among healthy donors.

Naive, central memory, regulatory and stem cell-like memory cells within the CD4+ compartment were sorted using CD45RO/CCR7/CD25/CD127/CD95/CD27. A remark on this clone: What it binds is not known.

Every bit of the isolated RNA underwent reverse transcription, so sequencing read expressed TCRB transcripts. The repertoire was sequenced with immunoSEQ multiplex PCR; TCRdb's copy has only in-frame clones and lacks some. The sample comprises a few hundred thousand clones, roughly 14% of which are singletons, and around 0.019% rests with the top ten. CDR3 length: 13 amino acids. The V end lost 5 bases, the J end lost 14 bases, and 16 bases lay between the germline ends. Germline CDR1 SGHTA, CDR2 FQGNSA. What was sequenced was naive CD4+ T cells from blood. This TCR was sampled from a man younger than 45 with type 1 diabetes. The V call is TRBV7-2, the J call TRBJ1-6; no clear D gene. Written as DNA, the CDR3 is TGTGCCAGCAGCGCACGGACTGGCGGCACCCTCCACTTT. This encodes CASSARTGGTLHF. Complete variable domain (other parts from reference TRBV7-2 and TRBJ1-6): GAGVSQSPSNKVTEKGKDVELRCDPISGHTALYWYRQSLGQGLEFLIYFQGNSAPDKSGLPSDRFSAERTGGSVSTLTIQRTQQEDSAVYLCASSARTGGTLHFGNGTRLTVT.